This T cell receptor beta chain derives from a study of T cell repertoires in cytomegalovirus infection. About the study: Public signatures in TCR beta pointed to CMV infection and matching HLA type. General study results and limits: Identification of carriers of CMV plus the relevant HLA was achieved through cumulative public TCR beta family frequency. HLA-C-restricted TCR beta clonotypes specific for CMV led the ex vivo response.

The CDR3 is made up of 13 amino acids. Germline V gives CDR1 MNHNY, CDR2 SVGAGI (reference sequence). Trimming removed 8 bases at V and 1 base at J, with 12 bases between. In TCRdb, the reads were re-called with MiXCR into one record per CDR3 protein. Of some 220,000 distinct CDR3 sequences detected, approximately 13% appear once; the ten largest clones hold about 1.5%. In the case of this clonotype: The antigen remains unidentified.

This rearrangement joins TRBV6-6 to TRBJ2-7; D gene uncertain. Material: PBMCs. The TCR sequence derives from a human donor in good health (CMV status not recorded). Some clones in this sample may be carry-over from other donors' samples. The CDR3 protein is CASRHSFSYEQYF. Here the CDR3 DNA reads TGTGCCAGCCGCCACAGTTTTTCCTACGAGCAGTACTTC.